This TCR beta chain was profiled in a study of blood T cell repertoires in COVID-19. In the study overall: T cells, B-cell-depleted T cells, or PBMCs supplied cDNA or gDNA.

Libraries were prepared by immunoSEQ multiplex PCR; TCRdb keeps only in-frame clonotypes and omits some of them. The sample contains about 45,000 clones, more than 75% of which appear only once. CDR3 size: 15 residues. The germline V gene encodes CDR1 SGHDT and CDR2 YYEEEE. V lost 4 bases, J lost 7 bases, and 20 bases lay in between. The genes are TRBV5-6 and TRBJ1-2; tentatively, D is TRBD1 (6 bases). Material for sequencing was peripheral blood. This TCR was sampled from a human donor in a cohort sampled during active COVID-19. The CDR3 nucleotides are TGTGCCAGCAGCCCATCAGGGGATGGGCTCGGTGGCTACACCTTC. Translation gives CASSPSGDGLGGYTF. Using reference TRBV5-6 and TRBJ1-2 for the parts outside the CDR3, the full variable domain is DAGVTQSPTHLIKTRGQQVTLRCSPKSGHDTVSWYQQALGQGPQFIFQYYEEEERQRGNFPDRFSGHQFPNYSSELNVNALLLGDSALYLCASSPSGDGLGGYTFGSGTRLTVV.